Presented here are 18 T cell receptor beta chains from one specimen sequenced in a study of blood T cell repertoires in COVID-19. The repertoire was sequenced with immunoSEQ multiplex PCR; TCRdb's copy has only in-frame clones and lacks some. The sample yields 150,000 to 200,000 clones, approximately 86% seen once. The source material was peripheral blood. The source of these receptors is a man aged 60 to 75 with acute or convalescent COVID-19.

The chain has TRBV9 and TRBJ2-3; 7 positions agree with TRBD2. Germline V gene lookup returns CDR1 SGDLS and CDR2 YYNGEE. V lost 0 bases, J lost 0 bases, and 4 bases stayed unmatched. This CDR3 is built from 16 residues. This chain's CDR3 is CASSVGPAGSTDTQYF. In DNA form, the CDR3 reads TGTGCCAGCAGCGTAGGCCCAGCGGGGAGCACAGATACGCAGTATTTT. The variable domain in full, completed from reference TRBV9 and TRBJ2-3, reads DSGVTQTPKHLITATGQRVTLRCSPRSGDLSVYWYQQSLDQGLQFLIQYYNGEERAKGNILERFSAQQFPDLHSELNLSSLELGDSALYFCASSVGPAGSTDTQYFGPGTRLTVL.

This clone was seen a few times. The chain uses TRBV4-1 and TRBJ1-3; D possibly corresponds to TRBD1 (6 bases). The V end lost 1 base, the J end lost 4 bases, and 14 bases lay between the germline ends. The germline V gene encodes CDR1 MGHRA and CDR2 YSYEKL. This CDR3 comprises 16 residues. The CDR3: CASSQVPTRGGNTIYF. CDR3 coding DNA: TGCGCCAGCAGCCAAGTCCCTACGAGGGGGGGAAACACCATATATTTT.

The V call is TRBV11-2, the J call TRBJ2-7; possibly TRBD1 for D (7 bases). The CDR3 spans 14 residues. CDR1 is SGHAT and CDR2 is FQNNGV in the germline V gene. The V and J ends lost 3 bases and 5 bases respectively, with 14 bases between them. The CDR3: CASSLLAGGHEQYF. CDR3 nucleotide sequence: TGTGCCAGCAGCTTGCTTGCAGGGGGGCACGAGCAGTACTTC.

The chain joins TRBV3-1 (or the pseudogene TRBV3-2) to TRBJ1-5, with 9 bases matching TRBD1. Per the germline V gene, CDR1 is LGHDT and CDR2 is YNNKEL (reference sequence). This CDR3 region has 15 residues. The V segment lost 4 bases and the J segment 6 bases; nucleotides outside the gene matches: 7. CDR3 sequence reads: CASSPGTGNGQPQHF. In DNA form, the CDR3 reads TGTGCCAGCAGCCCCGGGACAGGGAATGGTCAGCCCCAGCATTTT.

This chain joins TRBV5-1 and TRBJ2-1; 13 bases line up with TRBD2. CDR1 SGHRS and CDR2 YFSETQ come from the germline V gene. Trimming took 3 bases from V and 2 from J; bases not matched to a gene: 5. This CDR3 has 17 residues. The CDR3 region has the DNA TGCGCCAGCAGCTCGGGACTAGCGGGAACTGCCTACAATGAGCAGTTCTTC. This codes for CASSSGLAGTAYNEQFF.

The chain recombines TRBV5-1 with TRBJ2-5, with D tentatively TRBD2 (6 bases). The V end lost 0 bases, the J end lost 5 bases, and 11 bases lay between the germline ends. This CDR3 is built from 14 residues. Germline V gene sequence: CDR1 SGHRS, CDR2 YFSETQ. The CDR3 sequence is CASSLATEGETQYF. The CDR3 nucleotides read TGCGCCAGCAGCTTGGCAACGGAGGGGGAGACCCAGTACTTC.

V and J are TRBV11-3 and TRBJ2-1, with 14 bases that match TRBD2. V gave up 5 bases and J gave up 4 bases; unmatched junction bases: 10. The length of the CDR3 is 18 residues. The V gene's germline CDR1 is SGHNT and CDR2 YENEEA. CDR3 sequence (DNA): TGTGCCAGCAGCATGACTAGCGGGAGGGCCGAGCCTTACAATGAGCAGTTCTTC. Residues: CASSMTSGRAEPYNEQFF.

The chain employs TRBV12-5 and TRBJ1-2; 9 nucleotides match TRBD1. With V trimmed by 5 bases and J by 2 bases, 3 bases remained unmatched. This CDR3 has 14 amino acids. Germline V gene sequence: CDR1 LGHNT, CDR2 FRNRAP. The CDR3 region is CASGAGTGNYGYTF. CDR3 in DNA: TGTGCTAGTGGTGCCGGGACAGGGAACTATGGCTACACCTTC.

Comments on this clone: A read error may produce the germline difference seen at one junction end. The CDR3 spells CASSAPGQDIF. The CDR3 DNA reads as TGCGCCAGCAGCGCCCCCGGACAGGACATCTTC. The chain has TRBV5-1 and TRBJ1-2, with TRBD1 matching 7 bases. The CDR3 runs to 11 residues. Per germline, CDR1 SGHRS and CDR2 YFSETQ.

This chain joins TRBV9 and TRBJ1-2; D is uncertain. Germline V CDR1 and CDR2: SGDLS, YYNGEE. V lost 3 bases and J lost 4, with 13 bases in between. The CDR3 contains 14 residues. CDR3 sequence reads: CASSALSSGYGYTF. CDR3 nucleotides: TGTGCCAGCAGCGCTCTGTCGTCCGGCTATGGCTACACCTTC.

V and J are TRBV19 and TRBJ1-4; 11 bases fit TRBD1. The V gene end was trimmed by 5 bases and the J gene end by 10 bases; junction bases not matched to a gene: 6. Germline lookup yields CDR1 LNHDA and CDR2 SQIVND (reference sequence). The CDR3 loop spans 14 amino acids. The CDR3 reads CASSSGTGGVKLFF. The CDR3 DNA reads TGTGCCAGTAGTTCCGGGACAGGGGGTGTAAAACTGTTTTTT.

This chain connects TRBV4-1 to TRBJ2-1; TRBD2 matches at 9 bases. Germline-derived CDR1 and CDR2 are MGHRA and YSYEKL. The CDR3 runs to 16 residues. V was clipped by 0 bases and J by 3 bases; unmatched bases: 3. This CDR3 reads CASSQDSGSVYNEQFF. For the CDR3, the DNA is TGCGCCAGCAGCCAAGATAGCGGGAGTGTCTACAATGAGCAGTTCTTC.

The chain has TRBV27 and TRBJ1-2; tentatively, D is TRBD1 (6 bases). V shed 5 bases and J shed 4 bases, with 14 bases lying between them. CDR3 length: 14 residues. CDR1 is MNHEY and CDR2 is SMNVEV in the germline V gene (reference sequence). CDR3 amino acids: CASSPQQGTYGYTF. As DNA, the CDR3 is TGTGCCAGCAGTCCCCAACAGGGTACCTATGGCTACACCTTC.

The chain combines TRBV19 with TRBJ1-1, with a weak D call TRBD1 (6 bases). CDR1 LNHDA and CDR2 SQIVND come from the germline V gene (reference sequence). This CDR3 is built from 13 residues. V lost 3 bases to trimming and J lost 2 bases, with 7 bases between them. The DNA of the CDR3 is TGTGCCAGTAGTATTGGGGGCAACACTGAAGCTTTCTTT. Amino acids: CASSIGGNTEAFF.

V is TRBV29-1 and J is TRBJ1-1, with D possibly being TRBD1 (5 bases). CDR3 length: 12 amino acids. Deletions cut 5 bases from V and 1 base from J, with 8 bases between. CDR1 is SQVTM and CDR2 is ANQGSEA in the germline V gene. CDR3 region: CSVRQRNTEAFF. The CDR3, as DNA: TGCAGCGTTAGACAGCGGAACACTGAAGCTTTCTTT.

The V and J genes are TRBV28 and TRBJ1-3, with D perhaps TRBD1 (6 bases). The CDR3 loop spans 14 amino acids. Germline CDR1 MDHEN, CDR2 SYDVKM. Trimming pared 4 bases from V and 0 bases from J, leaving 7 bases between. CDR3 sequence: CASSSGASGNTIYF. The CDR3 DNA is TGTGCCAGCAGTTCAGGGGCCTCTGGAAACACCATATATTTT.

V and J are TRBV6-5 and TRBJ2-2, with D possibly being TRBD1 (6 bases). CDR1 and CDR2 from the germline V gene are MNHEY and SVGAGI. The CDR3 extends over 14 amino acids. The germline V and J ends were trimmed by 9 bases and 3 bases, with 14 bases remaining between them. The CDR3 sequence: CASSWGRDTGELFF. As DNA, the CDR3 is TGTGCCAGTTCGTGGGGGCGGGACACCGGGGAGCTGTTTTTT.

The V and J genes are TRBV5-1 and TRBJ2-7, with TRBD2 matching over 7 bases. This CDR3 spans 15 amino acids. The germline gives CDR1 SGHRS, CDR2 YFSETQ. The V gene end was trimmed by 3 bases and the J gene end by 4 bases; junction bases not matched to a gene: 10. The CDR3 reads CASSYSRGAGYEQYF. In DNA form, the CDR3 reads TGCGCCAGCAGCTATTCCCGGGGAGCGGGGTACGAGCAGTACTTC.